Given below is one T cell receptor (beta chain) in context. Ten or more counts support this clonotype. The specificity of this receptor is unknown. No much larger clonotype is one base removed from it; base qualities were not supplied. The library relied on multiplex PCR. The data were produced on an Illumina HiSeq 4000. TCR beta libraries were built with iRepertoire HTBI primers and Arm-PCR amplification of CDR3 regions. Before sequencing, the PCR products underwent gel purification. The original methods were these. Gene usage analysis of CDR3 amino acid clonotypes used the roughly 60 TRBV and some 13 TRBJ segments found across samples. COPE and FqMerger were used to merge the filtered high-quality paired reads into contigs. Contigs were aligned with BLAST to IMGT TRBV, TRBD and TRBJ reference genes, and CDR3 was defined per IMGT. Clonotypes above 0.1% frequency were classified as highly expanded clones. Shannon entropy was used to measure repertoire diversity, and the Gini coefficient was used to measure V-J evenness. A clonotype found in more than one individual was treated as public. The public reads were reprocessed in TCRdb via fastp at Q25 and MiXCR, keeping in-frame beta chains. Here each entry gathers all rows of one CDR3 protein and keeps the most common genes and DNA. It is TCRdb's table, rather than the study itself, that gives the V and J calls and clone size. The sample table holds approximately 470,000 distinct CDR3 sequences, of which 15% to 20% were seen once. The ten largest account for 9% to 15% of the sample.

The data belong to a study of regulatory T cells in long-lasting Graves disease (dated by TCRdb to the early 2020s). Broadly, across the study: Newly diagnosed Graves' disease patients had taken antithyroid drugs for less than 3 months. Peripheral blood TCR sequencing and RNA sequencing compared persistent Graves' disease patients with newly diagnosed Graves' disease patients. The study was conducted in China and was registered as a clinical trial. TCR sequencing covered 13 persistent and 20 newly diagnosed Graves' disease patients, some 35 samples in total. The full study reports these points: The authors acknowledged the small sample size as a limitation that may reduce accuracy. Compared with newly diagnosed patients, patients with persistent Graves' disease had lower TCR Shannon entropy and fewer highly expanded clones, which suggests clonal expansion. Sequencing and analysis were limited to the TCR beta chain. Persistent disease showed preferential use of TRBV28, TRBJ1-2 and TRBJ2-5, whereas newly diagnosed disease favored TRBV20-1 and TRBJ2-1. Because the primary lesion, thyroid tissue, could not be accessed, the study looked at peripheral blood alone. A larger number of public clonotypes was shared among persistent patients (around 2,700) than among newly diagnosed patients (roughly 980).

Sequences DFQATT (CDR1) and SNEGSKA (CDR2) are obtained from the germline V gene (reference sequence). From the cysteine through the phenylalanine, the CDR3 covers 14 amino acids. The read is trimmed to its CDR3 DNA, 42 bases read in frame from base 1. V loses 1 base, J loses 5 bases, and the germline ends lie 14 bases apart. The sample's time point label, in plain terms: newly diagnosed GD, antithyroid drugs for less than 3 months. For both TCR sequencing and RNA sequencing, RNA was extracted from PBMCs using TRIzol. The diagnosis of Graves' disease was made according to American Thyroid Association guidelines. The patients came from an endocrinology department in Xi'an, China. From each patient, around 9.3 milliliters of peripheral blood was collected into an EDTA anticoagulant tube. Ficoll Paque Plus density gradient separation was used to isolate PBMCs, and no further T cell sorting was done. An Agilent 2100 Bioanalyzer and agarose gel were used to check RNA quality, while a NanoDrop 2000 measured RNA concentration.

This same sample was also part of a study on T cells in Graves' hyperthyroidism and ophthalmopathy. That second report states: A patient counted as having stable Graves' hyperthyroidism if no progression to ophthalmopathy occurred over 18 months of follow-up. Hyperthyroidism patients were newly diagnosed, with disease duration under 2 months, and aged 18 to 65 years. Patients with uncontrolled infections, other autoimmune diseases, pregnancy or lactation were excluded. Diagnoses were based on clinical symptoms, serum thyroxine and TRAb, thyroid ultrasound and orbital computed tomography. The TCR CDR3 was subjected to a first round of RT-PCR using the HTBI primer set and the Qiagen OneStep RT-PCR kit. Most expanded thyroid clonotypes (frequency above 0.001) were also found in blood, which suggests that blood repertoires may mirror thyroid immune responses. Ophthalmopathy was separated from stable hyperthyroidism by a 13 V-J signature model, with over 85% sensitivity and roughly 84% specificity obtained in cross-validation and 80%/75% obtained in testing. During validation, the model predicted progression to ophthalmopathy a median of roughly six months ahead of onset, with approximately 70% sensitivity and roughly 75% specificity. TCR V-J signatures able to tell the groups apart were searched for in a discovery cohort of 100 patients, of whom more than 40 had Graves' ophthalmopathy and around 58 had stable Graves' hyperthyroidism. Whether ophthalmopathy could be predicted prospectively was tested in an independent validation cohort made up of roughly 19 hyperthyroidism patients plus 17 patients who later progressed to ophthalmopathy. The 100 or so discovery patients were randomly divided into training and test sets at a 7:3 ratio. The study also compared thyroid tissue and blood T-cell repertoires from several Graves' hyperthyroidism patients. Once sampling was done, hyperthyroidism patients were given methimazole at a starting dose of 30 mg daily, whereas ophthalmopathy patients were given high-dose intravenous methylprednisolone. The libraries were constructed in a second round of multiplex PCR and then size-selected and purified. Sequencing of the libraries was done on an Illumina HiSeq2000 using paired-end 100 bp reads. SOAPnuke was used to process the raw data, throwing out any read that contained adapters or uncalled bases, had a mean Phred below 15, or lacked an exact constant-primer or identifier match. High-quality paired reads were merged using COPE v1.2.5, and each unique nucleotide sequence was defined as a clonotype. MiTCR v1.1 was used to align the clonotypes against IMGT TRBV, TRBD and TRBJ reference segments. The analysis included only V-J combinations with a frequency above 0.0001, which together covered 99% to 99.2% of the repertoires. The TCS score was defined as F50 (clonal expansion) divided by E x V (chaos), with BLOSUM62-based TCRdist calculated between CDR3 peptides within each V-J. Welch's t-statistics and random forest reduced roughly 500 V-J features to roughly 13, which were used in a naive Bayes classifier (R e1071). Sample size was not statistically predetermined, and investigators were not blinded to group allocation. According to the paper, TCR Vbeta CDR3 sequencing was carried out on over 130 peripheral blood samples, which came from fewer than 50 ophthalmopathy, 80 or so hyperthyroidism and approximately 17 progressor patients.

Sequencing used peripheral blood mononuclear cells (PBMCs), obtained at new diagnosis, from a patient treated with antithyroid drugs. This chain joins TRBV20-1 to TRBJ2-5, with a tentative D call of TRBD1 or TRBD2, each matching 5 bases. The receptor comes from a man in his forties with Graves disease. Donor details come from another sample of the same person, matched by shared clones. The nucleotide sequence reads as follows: TGCAGTGCTAGAGGGCTAGCAGCAGGGGAGACCCAGTACTTC. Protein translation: CSARGLAAGETQYF.